Below, 14 T cell receptor beta chains from the same sample are listed, as sequenced in a study of cytomegalovirus exposure and HLA in healthy donors. The PCR had 60 Vbeta and 13 Jbeta primers. Repertoires were generated with immunoSEQ multiplex PCR, while TCRdb's copy carries only in-frame clones and drops some. The sample records some 140,000 clones, approximately 80% being singletons. What was sequenced was PBMCs. Receptor source: a woman in her thirties or forties in good health and CMV-seropositive.

V gene TRBV5-1 combines with J gene TRBJ2-1; a weak D match, TRBD2 (7 bases). V was trimmed by 6 bases and J by 6 bases, leaving 13 bases between them. The CDR3 is 13 amino acids. Germline assignment: CDR1 SGHRS and CDR2 YFSETQ. The DNA for the CDR3 is TGCGCCAGCAAGGAGGGGGGGTTCAATGAGCAGTTCTTC. Its protein is CASKEGGFNEQFF. Full variable domain (missing parts from reference TRBV5-1 and TRBJ2-1): KAGVTQTPRYLIKTRGQQVTLSCSPISGHRSVSWYQQTPGQGLQFLFEYFSETQRNKGNFPGRFSGRQFSNSRSEMNVSTLELGDSALYLCASKEGGFNEQFFGPGTRLTVL.

The chain is built from TRBV7-8 and TRBJ2-3, with 7 bases aligning to TRBD2. This CDR3 is built from 16 residues. The germline CDR1 and CDR2 sequences are SGHVS and FQNEAQ. The V segment lost 5 bases and the J segment 2 bases; nucleotides outside the gene matches: 10. The CDR3 coding sequence is TGTGCCAGCAGCAACCGTGAAGCGGGGTACACAGATACGCAGTATTTT. It yields the protein CASSNREAGYTDTQYF.

The V gene is TRBV19, the J gene TRBJ1-3; the D gene is possibly TRBD1 (5 bases). This CDR3 spans 15 amino acids. V lost 9 bases, J lost 0 bases, and 15 bases lay in between. CDR1 and CDR2 (germline): LNHDA, SQIVND (reference sequence). The CDR3 sequence: CASQGRTISGNTIYF. Here the CDR3 DNA reads TGTGCCAGCCAGGGACGGACTATCTCTGGAAACACCATATATTTT.

The chain links TRBV28 to TRBJ1-5, with a tentative D call TRBD1 (6 bases). Per the germline V gene, CDR1 is MDHEN and CDR2 is SYDVKM. Trimming shortened V by 2 bases and J by 0 bases, and 14 bases separated the two germline ends. There are 17 residues in the CDR3. The CDR3 DNA follows: TGTGCCAGCAGTTTACCGGGACACACTTTTAGCAATCAGCCCCAGCATTTT. The encoded protein is CASSLPGHTFSNQPQHF.

This clone appeared a few times. The rearrangement links TRBV5-1 to TRBJ1-2, with D maybe TRBD1 (5 bases). From germline, CDR1 is SGHRS and CDR2 YFSETQ. Trimming cost V 0 bases and J 8 bases, with 17 bases left between them. CDR3 size: 15 residues. The CDR3 nucleotides are TGCGCCAGCAGCTTGGCCATTGGGCAGGGCCACGGCTACACCTTC. Translating it yields CASSLAIGQGHGYTF.

The V gene is TRBV23-1, the J gene TRBJ1-1; no definite D call. TRBV23-1 is marked as an open reading frame, function uncertain. This CDR3 contains 12 residues. Trimming removed 4 bases at V and 5 bases at J, with 8 bases between. DNA of the CDR3: TGCGCCAGCAGTCCGCCGGGAACTGAAGCTTTCTTT. Translation gives CASSPPGTEAFF.

The chain carries TRBV2 and TRBJ2-5, with TRBD1 as a possible D gene (5 bases). Near its end, the DNA agrees better with TRBJ2-7, so the J call may be wrong. The CDR3 runs to 14 residues. Looked up from germline, CDR1 is SNHLY and CDR2 is FYNNEI. The CDR3 bases are TGTGCCAGCAGTGCTTACAGGAGCCCCTACGAGCAGTACTTC. Translation gives CASSAYRSPYEQYF.

The chain carries TRBV13 and TRBJ2-7; tentatively, D is TRBD1 (5 bases). Trimming left V 0 bases short and J 2 bases short, with 5 bases between. Germline loops: CDR1 PRHDT, CDR2 FYEKMQ (reference sequence). The CDR3 consists of 13 residues. The DNA of the CDR3 is TGTGCCAGCAGCTTAGGGGGGCCCTACGAGCAGTACTTC. It translates to CASSLGGPYEQYF.

The rearrangement links TRBV19 to TRBJ1-5; 9 positions match TRBD1. CDR1 and CDR2 (germline): LNHDA, SQIVND (reference sequence). The V gene end was trimmed by 2 bases and the J gene end by 1 base; junction bases not matched to a gene: 6. The CDR3 spans 17 residues. CDR3 protein: CASSIRGTGRSNQPQHF. Here the CDR3 DNA reads TGTGCCAGTAGTATAAGGGGGACAGGGCGGAGCAATCAGCCCCAGCATTTT. The full variable domain, in which reference TRBV19 and TRBJ1-5 provide the parts outside the CDR3, is DGGITQSPKYLFRKEGQNVTLSCEQNLNHDAMYWYRQDPGQGLRLIYYSQIVNDFQKGDIAEGYSVSREKKESFPLTVTSAQKNPTAFYLCASSIRGTGRSNQPQHFGDGTRLSIL.

About this clone itself: The sample contains more than one DNA sequence encoding this CDR3. The V gene is TRBV5-1, the J gene TRBJ2-7; D is uncertain. V was trimmed by 1 base and J by 3 bases, leaving 8 bases between them. Germline values: CDR1 SGHRS, CDR2 YFSETQ. CDR3 length equals 13 residues. The CDR3 DNA follows: TGCGCCAGCAGCTTGATCGGCGGCTACGAGCAGTACTTC. Translation gives CASSLIGGYEQYF.

This chain uses TRBV18 with TRBJ2-7; 7 bases line up with TRBD2. Germline lookup yields CDR1 KGHSH and CDR2 LQKENI. V was pared by 5 bases and J by 5 bases, with 6 bases of the junction left unmatched. The CDR3 has 13 amino acids. The DNA for the CDR3 is TGTGCCAGCTCAAAACTAGCGATCGACGAGCAGTACTTC. Protein product: CASSKLAIDEQYF.

V usage is TRBV6-1 and J usage is TRBJ2-1, with 10 bases lining up with TRBD1. The CDR3 consists of 15 residues. The J segment lost 3 bases and the V segment lost 4 bases, leaving 3 bases of the junction unmatched. The germline CDR1 and CDR2 sequences are MNHNS and SASEGT. In DNA form, the CDR3 reads TGTGCCAGCAGTGGGGGACAGGGGCTCTACAATGAGCAGTTCTTC. Protein sequence: CASSGGQGLYNEQFF.

The chain is built from TRBV6-6 and TRBJ2-2; D is perhaps TRBD2 (6 bases). This CDR3 is 14 amino acids long. V dropped 6 bases and J dropped 0 bases, with 8 bases sitting between them. Germline-derived CDR1 and CDR2 are MNHNY and SVGAGI (reference sequence). CDR3 region: CASREGPNTGELFF. The DNA for the CDR3 is TGTGCCAGCAGGGAGGGTCCGAACACCGGGGAGCTGTTTTTT.

This clone was seen a handful of times. V usage is TRBV18 and J usage is TRBJ2-7; D perhaps matches TRBD1 (5 bases). V lost 1 base and J lost 2, with 9 bases in between. The CDR3 is 14 amino acids. Germline CDR1 and CDR2: KGHSH and LQKENI. CDR3 sequence reads: CASSPRQGTYEQYF. Here the CDR3 DNA reads TGTGCCAGCTCACCACGCCAGGGAACCTACGAGCAGTACTTC.